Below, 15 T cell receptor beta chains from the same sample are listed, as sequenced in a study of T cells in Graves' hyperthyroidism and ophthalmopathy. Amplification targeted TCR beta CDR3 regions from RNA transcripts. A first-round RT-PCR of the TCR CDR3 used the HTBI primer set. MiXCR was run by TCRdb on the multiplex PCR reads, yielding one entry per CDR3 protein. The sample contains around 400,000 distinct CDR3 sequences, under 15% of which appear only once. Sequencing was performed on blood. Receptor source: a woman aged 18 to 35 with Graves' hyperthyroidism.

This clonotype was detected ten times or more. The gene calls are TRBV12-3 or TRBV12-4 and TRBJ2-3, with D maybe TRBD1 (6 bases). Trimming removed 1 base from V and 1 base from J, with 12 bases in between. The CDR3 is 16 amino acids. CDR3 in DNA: TGTGCCAGCAGTTTAGGAGGGGGAATAGGCACAGATACGCAGTATTTT. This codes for CASSLGGGIGTDTQYF.

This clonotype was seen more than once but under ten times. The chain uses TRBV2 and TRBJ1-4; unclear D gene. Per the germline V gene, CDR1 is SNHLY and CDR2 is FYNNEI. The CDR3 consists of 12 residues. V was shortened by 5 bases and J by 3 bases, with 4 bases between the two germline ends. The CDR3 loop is CASSHPNEKLFF. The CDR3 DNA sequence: TGTGCCAGCAGTCACCCTAATGAAAAACTGTTTTTT.

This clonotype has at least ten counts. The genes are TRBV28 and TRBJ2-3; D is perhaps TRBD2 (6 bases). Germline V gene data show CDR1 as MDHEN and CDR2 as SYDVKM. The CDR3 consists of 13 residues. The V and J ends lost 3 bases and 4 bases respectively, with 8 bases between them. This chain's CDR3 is CASSFPGADTQYF. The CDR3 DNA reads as TGTGCCAGCAGTTTCCCGGGAGCAGATACGCAGTATTTT.

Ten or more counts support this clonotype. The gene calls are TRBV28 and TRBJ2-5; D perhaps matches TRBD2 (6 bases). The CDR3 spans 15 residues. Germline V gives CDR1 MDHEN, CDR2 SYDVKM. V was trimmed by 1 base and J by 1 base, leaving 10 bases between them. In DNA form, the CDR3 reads TGTGCCAGCAGTTTATTGGCCGGGGGCCAAGAGACCCAGTACTTC. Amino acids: CASSLLAGGQETQYF.

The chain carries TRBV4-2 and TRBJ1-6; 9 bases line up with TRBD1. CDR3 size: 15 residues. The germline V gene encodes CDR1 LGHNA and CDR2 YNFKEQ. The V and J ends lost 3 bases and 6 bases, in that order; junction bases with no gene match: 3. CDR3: CASSQKGQGNSPLHF. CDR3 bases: TGTGCCAGCAGCCAGAAGGGACAGGGTAATTCACCCCTCCACTTT.

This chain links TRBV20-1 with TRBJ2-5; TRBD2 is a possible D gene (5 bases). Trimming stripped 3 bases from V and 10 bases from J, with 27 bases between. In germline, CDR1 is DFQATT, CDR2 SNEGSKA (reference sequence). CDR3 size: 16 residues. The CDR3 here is CSASAVPVRTPWSQYF. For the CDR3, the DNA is TGCAGTGCTAGTGCTGTTCCAGTCAGGACTCCCTGGAGCCAGTACTTC.

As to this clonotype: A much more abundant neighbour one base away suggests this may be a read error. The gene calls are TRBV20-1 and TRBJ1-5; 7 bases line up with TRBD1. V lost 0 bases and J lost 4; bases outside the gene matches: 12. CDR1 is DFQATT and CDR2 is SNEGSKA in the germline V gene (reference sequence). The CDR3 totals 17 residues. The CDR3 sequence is CSARDITGDEGNQPQHF. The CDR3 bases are TGCAGTGCTAGAGATATAACAGGGGACGAAGGAAATCAGCCCCAGCATTTT.

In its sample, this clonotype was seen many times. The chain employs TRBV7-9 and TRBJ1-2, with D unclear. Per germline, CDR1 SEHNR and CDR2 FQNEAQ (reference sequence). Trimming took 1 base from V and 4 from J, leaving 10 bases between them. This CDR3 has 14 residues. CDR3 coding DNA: TGTGCCAGCAGCTTAGGGGGAAGTGTCTATGGCTACACCTTC. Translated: CASSLGGSVYGYTF.

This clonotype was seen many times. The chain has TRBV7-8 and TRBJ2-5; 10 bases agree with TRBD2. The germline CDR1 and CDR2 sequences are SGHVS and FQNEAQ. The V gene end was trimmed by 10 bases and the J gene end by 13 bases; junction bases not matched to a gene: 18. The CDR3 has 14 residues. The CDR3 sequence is CATETGSLAGGVYF. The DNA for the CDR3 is TGTGCCACCGAAACCGGGTCATTAGCGGGAGGAGTGTACTTC.

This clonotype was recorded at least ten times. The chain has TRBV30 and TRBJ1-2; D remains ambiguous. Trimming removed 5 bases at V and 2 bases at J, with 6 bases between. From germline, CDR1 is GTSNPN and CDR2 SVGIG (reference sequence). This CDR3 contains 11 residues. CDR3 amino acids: CAWGRNYGYTF. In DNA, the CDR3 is TGTGCCTGGGGAAGGAACTATGGCTACACCTTC.

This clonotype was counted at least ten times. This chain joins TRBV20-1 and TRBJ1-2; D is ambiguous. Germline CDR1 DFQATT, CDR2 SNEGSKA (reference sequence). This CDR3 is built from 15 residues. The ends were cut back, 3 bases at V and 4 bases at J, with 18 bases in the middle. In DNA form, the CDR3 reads TGCAGTGCTAGGATACCAAGTCCTCGGGGCTATGGCTACACCTTC. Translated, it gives CSARIPSPRGYGYTF.

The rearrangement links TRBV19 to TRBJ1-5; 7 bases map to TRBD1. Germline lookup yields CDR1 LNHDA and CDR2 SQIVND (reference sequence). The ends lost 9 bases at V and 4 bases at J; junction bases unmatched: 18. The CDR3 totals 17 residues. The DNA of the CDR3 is TGTGCCAGCCAAGCTTGGGTAAGGGGGCCACAAAATCAGCCCCAGCATTTT. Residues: CASQAWVRGPQNQPQHF.

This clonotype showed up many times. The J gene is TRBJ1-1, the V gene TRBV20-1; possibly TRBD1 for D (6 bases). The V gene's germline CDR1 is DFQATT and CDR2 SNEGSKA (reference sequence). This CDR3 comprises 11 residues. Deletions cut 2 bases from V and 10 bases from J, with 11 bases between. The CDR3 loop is CSARIGGPAFF. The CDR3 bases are TGCAGTGCTAGAATAGGGGGTCCAGCTTTCTTT.

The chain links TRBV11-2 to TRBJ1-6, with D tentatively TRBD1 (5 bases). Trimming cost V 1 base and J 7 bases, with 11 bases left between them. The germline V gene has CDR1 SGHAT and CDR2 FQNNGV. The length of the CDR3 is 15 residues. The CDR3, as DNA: TGTGCCAGCAGCTTAGCGGGACGGATGAATTCACCCCTCCACTTT. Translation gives CASSLAGRMNSPLHF.

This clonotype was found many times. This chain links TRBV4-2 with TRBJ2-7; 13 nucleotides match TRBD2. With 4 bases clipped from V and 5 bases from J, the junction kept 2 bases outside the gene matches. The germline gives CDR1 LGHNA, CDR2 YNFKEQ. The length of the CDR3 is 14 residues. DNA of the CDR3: TGTGCCAGCAGCCTCGGACTAGCGGGAGACGAGCAGTACTTC. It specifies CASSLGLAGDEQYF.